The rows below give T cell receptor beta chains drawn from one sample of a study of vaccination effects on CD4 cells after COVID-19. Antigens for these TCRs are unknown. Sequenced by immunoSEQ multiplex PCR; TCRdb stores in-frame clones only, minus some. The sample shows 31,000 or so clones, 70% to 80% of them seen only once. The sequenced sample was CD4+ T cells from PBMCs cultured without peptide, obtained before COVID-19 vaccination. The origin of the receptors is a human donor who received a COVID-19 vaccine. Both conserved end residues are part of each CDR3. The order of the fields is clone size, D gene, V gene, J gene, CDR3 protein, CDR3 DNA. The D gene is left open where the match is weak. Not every row has a clone size; where given, it reads once, few, many or a size class.

clone size: NA; D gene: TRBD1; V gene: TRBV2; J gene: TRBJ1-2; CDR3 protein: CASSQGQPVNYGYTF; CDR3 DNA: TGTGCCAGCAGCCAGGGACAGCCAGTTAACTATGGCTACACCTTC
clone size: NA; D gene: NA; V gene: TRBV3-1/TRBV3-2; J gene: TRBJ2-6; CDR3 protein: CASSPPGVSSGANVLTF; CDR3 DNA: TGTGCCAGCAGCCCCCCAGGGGTAAGCTCTGGGGCCAACGTCCTGACTTTC
clone size: NA; D gene: NA; V gene: TRBV7-8; J gene: TRBJ2-4; CDR3 protein: CASSQQPAGPLAKNIQYF; CDR3 DNA: TGTGCCAGCAGCCAACAGCCGGCAGGGCCCTTAGCCAAAAACATTCAGTACTTC
clone size: NA; D gene: NA; V gene: TRBV5-1; J gene: TRBJ1-2; CDR3 protein: CASSPGVWERESYGYTF; CDR3 DNA: TGCGCCAGCAGCCCGGGGGTTTGGGAGCGCGAAAGCTATGGCTACACCTTC
clone size: few; D gene: NA; V gene: TRBV30; J gene: TRBJ1-1; CDR3 protein: CAWSKAGAGYTEAFF; CDR3 DNA: TGTGCCTGGAGTAAAGCGGGGGCAGGATATACTGAAGCTTTCTTT
clone size: few; D gene: NA; V gene: TRBV6-4; J gene: TRBJ1-1; CDR3 protein: CASSDHRRVEVTEAFF; CDR3 DNA: TGTGCCAGCAGTGACCATCGGCGGGTGGAAGTCACTGAAGCTTTCTTT
clone size: medium-sized; D gene: NA; V gene: TRBV5-6; J gene: TRBJ1-2; CDR3 protein: CASSLQAGVYGYTF; CDR3 DNA: TGTGCCAGCAGCTTGCAGGCGGGGGTCTATGGCTACACCTTC
clone size: once; D gene: NA; V gene: TRBV11-2; J gene: TRBJ2-4; CDR3 protein: CASSLVPSIIISAKNIQYF; CDR3 DNA: TGTGCCAGCAGCTTAGTCCCGAGTATCATTATTTCGGCCAAAAACATTCAGTACTTC
clone size: few; D gene: NA; V gene: TRBV19; J gene: TRBJ1-2; CDR3 protein: CASSITTVGGYTF; CDR3 DNA: TGTGCCAGTAGTATTACGACGGTAGGGGGCTACACCTTC
clone size: few; D gene: NA; V gene: TRBV7-6; J gene: TRBJ1-2; CDR3 protein: CASSLSGVGYTF; CDR3 DNA: TGTGCCAGCAGCTTATCTGGGGTCGGCTACACCTTC
clone size: NA; D gene: NA; V gene: TRBV27; J gene: TRBJ1-5; CDR3 protein: CASSQTTGISNQPQHF; CDR3 DNA: TGTGCCAGCAGTCAGACCACAGGAATTAGCAATCAGCCCCAGCATTTT
clone size: NA; D gene: NA; V gene: TRBV7-8; J gene: TRBJ2-3; CDR3 protein: CASTRGTQGGTDTQYF; CDR3 DNA: TGTGCCAGCACCCGAGGGACTCAGGGAGGCACAGATACGCAGTATTTT
clone size: NA; D gene: NA; V gene: TRBV4-2; J gene: TRBJ2-2; CDR3 protein: CASSQAGRTGELFF; CDR3 DNA: TGTGCCAGCAGCCAAGCGGGAAGGACCGGGGAGCTGTTTTTT
clone size: NA; D gene: NA; V gene: TRBV11-2; J gene: TRBJ2-5; CDR3 protein: CASSLGVRGETQYF; CDR3 DNA: TGTGCCAGCAGCTTAGGTGTGAGAGGGGAGACCCAGTACTTC
clone size: NA; D gene: NA; V gene: TRBV7-9; J gene: TRBJ2-5; CDR3 protein: CASSPQIGYQETQYF; CDR3 DNA: TGTGCCAGCAGCCCCCAAATAGGGTACCAAGAGACCCAGTACTTC
clone size: once; D gene: TRBD1; V gene: TRBV14; J gene: TRBJ2-7; CDR3 protein: CASSQGGGYLYEQYF; CDR3 DNA: TGTGCCAGCAGTCAAGGGGGCGGCTACCTCTACGAGCAGTACTTC
clone size: few; D gene: NA; V gene: TRBV7-7; J gene: TRBJ2-5; CDR3 protein: CASSSGRKIQETQYF; CDR3 DNA: TGTGCCAGCAGCTCTGGTCGAAAGATCCAAGAGACCCAGTACTTC
clone size: NA; D gene: TRBD1; V gene: TRBV7-9; J gene: TRBJ2-7; CDR3 protein: CASSHRTGEEQYF; CDR3 DNA: TGTGCCAGCAGCCACCGGACAGGGGAGGAGCAGTACTTC
clone size: NA; D gene: NA; V gene: TRBV7-8; J gene: TRBJ2-7; CDR3 protein: CASSTQGGTTGEQYF; CDR3 DNA: TGTGCCAGCAGCACACAGGGGGGGACTACGGGCGAGCAGTACTTC
clone size: NA; D gene: TRBD2; V gene: TRBV18; J gene: TRBJ2-1; CDR3 protein: CASSPPSGGAGEQFF; CDR3 DNA: TGTGCCAGCTCACCACCCAGCGGGGGGGCCGGAGAGCAGTTCTTC
clone size: NA; D gene: NA; V gene: TRBV10-3; J gene: TRBJ1-4; CDR3 protein: CAISESPGEEKLFF; CDR3 DNA: TGTGCCATCAGTGAGTCCCCAGGGGAGGAAAAACTGTTTTTT
clone size: NA; D gene: NA; V gene: TRBV30; J gene: TRBJ1-1; CDR3 protein: CAWSLTAMNTEAFF; CDR3 DNA: TGTGCCTGGAGTCTAACAGCCATGAACACTGAAGCTTTCTTT
clone size: NA; D gene: TRBD1; V gene: TRBV6-5; J gene: TRBJ1-6; CDR3 protein: CASSYSWQGGEGPLHF; CDR3 DNA: TGTGCCAGCAGTTACTCGTGGCAGGGGGGCGAGGGACCCCTCCACTTT
clone size: NA; D gene: NA; V gene: TRBV7-9; J gene: TRBJ2-3; CDR3 protein: CASSLSGGTTDTQYF; CDR3 DNA: TGTGCCAGCAGCTTAAGCGGAGGGACCACAGATACGCAGTATTTT
clone size: few; D gene: NA; V gene: TRBV3-1/TRBV3-2; J gene: TRBJ1-6; CDR3 protein: CASSRTGSNSPLHF; CDR3 DNA: TGTGCCAGCAGCCGAACAGGGTCAAATTCACCCCTCCACTTT
clone size: NA; D gene: NA; V gene: TRBV4-1; J gene: TRBJ1-2; CDR3 protein: CASSPGRNYGYTF; CDR3 DNA: TGCGCCAGCAGCCCGGGACGGAACTATGGCTACACCTTC
clone size: NA; D gene: NA; V gene: TRBV6-5; J gene: TRBJ1-1; CDR3 protein: CASSYGLTEAFF; CDR3 DNA: TGTGCCAGCAGTTACGGTCTCACTGAAGCTTTCTTT
clone size: once; D gene: TRBD1; V gene: TRBV5-1; J gene: TRBJ2-7; CDR3 protein: CASRPTGGSYEQYF; CDR3 DNA: TGCGCCAGCAGGCCGACAGGGGGTAGCTACGAGCAGTACTTC
clone size: NA; D gene: NA; V gene: TRBV6-1; J gene: TRBJ2-6; CDR3 protein: CASSERTGANVLTF; CDR3 DNA: TGTGCCAGCAGTGAACGGACTGGGGCCAACGTCCTGACTTTC
clone size: NA; D gene: TRBD1; V gene: TRBV6-5; J gene: TRBJ2-1; CDR3 protein: CASSSQGAYFF; CDR3 DNA: TGTGCCAGCAGTTCACAGGGGGCTTATTTCTTC
clone size: NA; D gene: NA; V gene: TRBV5-4; J gene: TRBJ1-6; CDR3 protein: CASSLARGGMGSPLHF; CDR3 DNA: TGTGCCAGCAGCCTGGCAAGGGGTGGAATGGGTTCACCCCTCCACTTT
clone size: once; D gene: NA; V gene: TRBV21-1; J gene: TRBJ2-7; CDR3 protein: CASSPSGPSSYEQYF; CDR3 DNA: TGTGCCAGCTCACCTAGCGGTCCAAGCTCCTACGAGCAGTACTTC
clone size: NA; D gene: NA; V gene: TRBV18; J gene: TRBJ2-5; CDR3 protein: CASSPSSRETQYF; CDR3 DNA: TGTGCCAGCTCACCATCTAGTCGGGAGACCCAGTACTTC
clone size: NA; D gene: NA; V gene: TRBV2; J gene: TRBJ1-3; CDR3 protein: CASSATGSGNTIYF; CDR3 DNA: TGTGCCAGCAGTGCGACCGGCTCTGGAAACACCATATATTTT
clone size: NA; D gene: NA; V gene: TRBV6-1; J gene: TRBJ1-4; CDR3 protein: CASSEPGRSNEKLFF; CDR3 DNA: TGTGCCAGCAGTGAACCGGGACGGTCTAATGAAAAACTGTTTTTT
clone size: NA; D gene: TRBD1; V gene: TRBV6-1; J gene: TRBJ2-7; CDR3 protein: CASSDERTGVYEQYF; CDR3 DNA: TGTGCCAGCAGTGATGAAAGGACAGGTGTATACGAGCAGTACTTC
clone size: NA; D gene: NA; V gene: TRBV21-1; J gene: TRBJ2-7; CDR3 protein: CASNHARGHEQYF; CDR3 DNA: TGTGCCAGCAACCACGCCAGGGGCCACGAGCAGTACTTC